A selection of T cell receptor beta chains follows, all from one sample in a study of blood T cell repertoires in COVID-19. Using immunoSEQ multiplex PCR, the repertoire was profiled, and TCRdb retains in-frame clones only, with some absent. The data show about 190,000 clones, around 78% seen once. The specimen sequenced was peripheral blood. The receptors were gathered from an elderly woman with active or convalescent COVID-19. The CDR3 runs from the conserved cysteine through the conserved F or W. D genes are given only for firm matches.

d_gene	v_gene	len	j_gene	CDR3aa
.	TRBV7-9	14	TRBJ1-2	CASSLAGRLYGYTF
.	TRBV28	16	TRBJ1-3	CASPFGQGNAGNTIYF
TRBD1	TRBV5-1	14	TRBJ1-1	CASSGGQGATEAFF
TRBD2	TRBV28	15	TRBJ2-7	CASSLGTSYRYEQYF
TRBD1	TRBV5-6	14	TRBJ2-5	CASNTPGGRETQYF
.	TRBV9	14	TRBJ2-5	CASSVAQGGETQYF
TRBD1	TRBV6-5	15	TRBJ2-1	CASSYSGDRDNEQFF
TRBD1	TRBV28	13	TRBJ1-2	CASSYGTGYGYTF
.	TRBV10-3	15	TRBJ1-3	CAISNRGGEGNTIYF
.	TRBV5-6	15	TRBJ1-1	CASSWRVGPNTEAFF
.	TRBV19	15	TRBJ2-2	CASSITLGGPRELFF
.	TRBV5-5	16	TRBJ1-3	CASSLGGSFSGNTIYF
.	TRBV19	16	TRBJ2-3	CALGGRGTSSTDTQYF
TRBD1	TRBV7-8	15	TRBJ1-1	CASSLYQGASTEAFF
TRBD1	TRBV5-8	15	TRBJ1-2	CASSFVPGGRSGYTF
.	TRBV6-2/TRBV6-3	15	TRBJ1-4	CASSQTRGTNEKLFF
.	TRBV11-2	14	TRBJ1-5	CASSLRGTNQPQHF
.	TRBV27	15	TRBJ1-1	CASSLSSRGSTEAFF
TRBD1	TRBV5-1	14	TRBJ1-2	CASRIQGGKDGYTF
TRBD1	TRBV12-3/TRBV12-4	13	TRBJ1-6	CASGQDYNSPLHF
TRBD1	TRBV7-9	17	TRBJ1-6	CASSFDPFRDSNSPLHF
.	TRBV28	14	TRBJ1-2	CASSFSGGNYGYTF
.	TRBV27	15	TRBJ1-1	CASSFDSGGNTEAFF
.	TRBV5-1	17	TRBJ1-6	CASSTPSGTSLNSPLHF
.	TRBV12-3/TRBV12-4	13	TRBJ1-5	CASSSRMDQPQHF
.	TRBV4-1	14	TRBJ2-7	CASSRGGESYEQYF
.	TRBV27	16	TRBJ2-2	CASSFRGALNTGELFF
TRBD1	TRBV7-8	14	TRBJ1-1	CASSLGTANTEAFF
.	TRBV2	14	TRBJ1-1	CASSGTVRNTEAFF
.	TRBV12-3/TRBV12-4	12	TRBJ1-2	CASSRYLGGYTF
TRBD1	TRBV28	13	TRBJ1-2	CASSKTGYYGYTF
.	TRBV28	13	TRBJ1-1	CASRWGGNAEAFF
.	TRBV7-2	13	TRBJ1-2	CASSLGLGDGYTF
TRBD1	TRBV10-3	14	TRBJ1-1	CAISDPTGVTEAFF
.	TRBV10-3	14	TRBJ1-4	CAISEPIYNEKLFF
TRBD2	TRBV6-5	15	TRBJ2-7	CASSYQRGGTYEQYF
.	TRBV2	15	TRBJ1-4	CASRAGVVANEKLFF
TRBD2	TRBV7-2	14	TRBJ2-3	CASGGGAVADTQYF
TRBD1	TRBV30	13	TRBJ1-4	CAWEQGFNEKLFF
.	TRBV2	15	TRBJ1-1	CASSENPRKNTEAFF
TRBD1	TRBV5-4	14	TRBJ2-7	CASSPDRGLNEQYF
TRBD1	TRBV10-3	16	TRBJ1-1	CAISERDRAMNTEAFF
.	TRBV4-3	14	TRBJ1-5	CASSQTWGNQPQHF
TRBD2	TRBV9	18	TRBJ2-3	CASSVVATSKGSTDTQYF
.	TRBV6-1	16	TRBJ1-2	CASSEYRGASVGGYTF
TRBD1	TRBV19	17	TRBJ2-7	CASTYRGGTGSTYEQYF
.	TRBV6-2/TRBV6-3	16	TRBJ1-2	CASSQIVAGGLGGYTF
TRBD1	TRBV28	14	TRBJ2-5	CATHRGQGRETQYF
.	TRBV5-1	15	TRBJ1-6	CASSLVYGGLSPLHF
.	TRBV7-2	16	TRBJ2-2	CASSLGGAYRTGELFF
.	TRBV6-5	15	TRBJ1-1	CASSMGVRTYTEAFF
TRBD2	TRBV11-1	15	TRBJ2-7	CASSPGTRRNYEQYF
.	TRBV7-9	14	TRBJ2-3	CASSFWQGHGTQYF
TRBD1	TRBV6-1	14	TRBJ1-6	CASSTTGEDSPLHF